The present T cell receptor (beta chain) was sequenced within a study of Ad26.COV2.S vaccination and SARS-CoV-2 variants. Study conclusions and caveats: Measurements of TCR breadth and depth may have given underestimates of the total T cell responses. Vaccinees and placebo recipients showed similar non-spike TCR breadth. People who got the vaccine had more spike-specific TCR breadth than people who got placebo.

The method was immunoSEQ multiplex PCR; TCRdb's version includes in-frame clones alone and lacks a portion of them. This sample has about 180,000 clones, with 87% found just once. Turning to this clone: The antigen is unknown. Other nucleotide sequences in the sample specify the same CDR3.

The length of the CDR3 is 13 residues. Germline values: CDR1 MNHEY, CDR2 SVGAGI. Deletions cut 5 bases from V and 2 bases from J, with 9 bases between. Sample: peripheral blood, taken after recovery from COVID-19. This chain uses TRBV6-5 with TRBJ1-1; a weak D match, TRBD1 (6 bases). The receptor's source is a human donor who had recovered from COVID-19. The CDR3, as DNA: TGTGCCAGCAGTACGACAGGTAACACTGAAGCTTTCTTT. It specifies CASSTTGNTEAFF.